The 28 T cell receptor beta chains below come from one sample, sequenced in a study of shared clonotypes between healthy human individuals. Libraries were prepared by immunoSEQ multiplex PCR; TCRdb keeps only in-frame clonotypes and omits some of them. The sample lists millions of clones; about 92% were seen once. The naive CD8 subset, CD45RO-negative cells positively selected for CCR7, excluded terminally differentiated effector memory CD45RA+ cells. Sequenced material: naive CD8+ T cells from PBMCs. These receptors all come from a man aged 18 to 30 in good health. Some clones in this sample may be carry-over from other donors' samples.

V gene TRBV6-5 combines with J gene TRBJ2-7; the D gene is possibly TRBD1 (6 bases). V lost 6 bases, J lost 3 bases, and 12 bases lay in between. The CDR3 loop spans 13 amino acids. From germline, CDR1 is MNHEY and CDR2 SVGAGI. The CDR3 sequence is CASSVDRNYEQYF. CDR3 nucleotides: TGTGCCAGCAGCGTGGACAGAAACTACGAGCAGTACTTC.

V gene TRBV27 combines with J gene TRBJ1-5; no reliable D call. The V and J ends lost 4 bases and 9 bases respectively, with 16 bases between them. Looked up from germline, CDR1 is MNHEY and CDR2 is SMNVEV (reference sequence). The CDR3 length is 14 residues. The CDR3 is CASSSLSSVRPQHF. For the CDR3, the DNA is TGTGCCAGCAGTTCTCTTTCCAGTGTGAGGCCCCAGCATTTT.

Notes on this clone: Other DNA sequences in this specimen translate into the identical CDR3. The J gene is TRBJ1-2, the V gene TRBV27; D is uncertain. The V end lost 3 bases, the J end lost 5 bases, and 10 bases lay between the germline ends. CDR1 is MNHEY, CDR2 SMNVEV, per germline (reference sequence). The CDR3 runs 13 residues. The CDR3 is CASSLGLGYGYTF. The CDR3 bases are TGTGCCAGCAGTTTGGGCTTGGGATATGGCTACACCTTC.

The chain employs TRBV11-2 and TRBJ1-2, with 7 nucleotides matching TRBD1. V lost 4 bases to trimming and J lost 8 bases; unmatched junction nucleotides: 7. Germline V CDR1 and CDR2: SGHAT, FQNNGV. CDR3 length equals 13 residues. CDR3 protein: CASSSGQASGYTF. The CDR3 DNA is TGTGCCAGCAGCTCCGGACAGGCTAGCGGCTACACCTTC. The full variable domain, its missing parts supplied by reference TRBV11-2 and TRBJ1-2, is EAGVAQSPRYKIIEKRQSVAFWCNPISGHATLYWYQQILGQGPKLLIQFQNNGVVDDSQLPKDRFSAERLKGVDSTLKIQPAKLEDSAVYLCASSSGQASGYTFGSGTRLTVV.

To note about this clone: Other nucleotide sequences in the sample specify the same CDR3. CDR3 sequence: CASSQTSGSSYEQYF. The CDR3 nucleotides are TGTGCCAGCAGCCAGACTAGCGGGAGCTCCTACGAGCAGTACTTC. The V call is TRBV7-9, the J call TRBJ2-7; 12 bases line up with TRBD2. V lost 5 bases and J lost 0; bases outside the gene matches: 2. This CDR3 region has 15 residues. Looked up from germline, CDR1 is SEHNR and CDR2 is FQNEAQ (reference sequence). The entire variable domain, with the rest obtained from reference TRBV7-9 and TRBJ2-7, is as follows: DTGVSQNPRHKITKRGQNVTFRCDPISEHNRLYWYRQTLGQGPEFLTYFQNEAQLEKSRLLSDRFSAERPKGSFSTLEIQRTEQGDSAMYLCASSQTSGSSYEQYFGPGTRLTVT.

This chain uses TRBV9 with TRBJ2-7; 8 nucleotides agree with TRBD1. The CDR3 runs 13 residues. The V gene's germline CDR1 is SGDLS and CDR2 YYNGEE. V gave up 3 bases and J gave up 7 bases; unmatched junction bases: 6. The CDR3 DNA reads TGTGCCAGCAGCGGATCAGGGGGCTATGAGCAGTACTTC. It specifies CASSGSGGYEQYF.

This CDR3 is CASHGAKNIQYF. CDR3 DNA: TGTGCCAGCCACGGGGCCAAAAACATTCAGTACTTC. The chain couples TRBV5-4 to TRBJ2-4; D not certain. In germline, CDR1 is SGHNT, CDR2 YYREEE (reference sequence). Trimming took off 7 bases at V and 1 base at J, with 6 bases between the two ends. The CDR3 contains 12 residues.

Note on this clone: This sample also contains other DNA sequences that code for the same CDR3. The V and J genes are TRBV9 and TRBJ2-7; TRBD2 aligns across 7 bases. The CDR3 sequence is 15 residues long. Germline V gene data show CDR1 as SGDLS and CDR2 as YYNGEE. V lost 0 bases, J lost 3 bases, and 6 bases stayed unmatched. CDR3 DNA: TGTGCCAGCAGCGTAGGACGGGGGGTTGGCTACGAGCAGTACTTC. It encodes CASSVGRGVGYEQYF.

This clone is a singleton in its sample. This chain uses TRBV2 with TRBJ2-7; TRBD1 aligns across 7 bases. Germline V lookup: CDR1 SNHLY, CDR2 FYNNEI. The CDR3 contains 14 residues. Unmatched junction bases numbered 7, after V lost 6 bases and J lost 2 bases. This CDR3 is CASRHRGPPYEQYF. The CDR3 region has the DNA TGTGCCAGCAGACACAGGGGCCCTCCCTACGAGCAGTACTTC. Based on the CDR3 plus reference TRBV2 and TRBJ2-7, the full variable domain is EPEVTQTPSHQVTQMGQEVILRCVPISNHLYFYWYRQILGQKVEFLVSFYNNEISEKSEIFDDQFSVERPDGSNFTLKIRSTKLEDSAMYFCASRHRGPPYEQYFGPGTRLTVT.

V gene TRBV27 combines with J gene TRBJ2-2; D might be TRBD2 (5 bases). This CDR3 is 13 amino acids long. V was pared by 7 bases and J by 4 bases, with 10 bases between. Germline V gene data show CDR1 as MNHEY and CDR2 as SMNVEV (reference sequence). CDR3 sequence: CASKTGSTGELFF. The DNA for the CDR3 is TGTGCCAGCAAGACGGGAAGCACCGGGGAGCTGTTTTTT.

The rearrangement joins TRBV6-1 to TRBJ1-3, with D unresolved. Germline V gene sequence: CDR1 MNHNS, CDR2 SASEGT. The CDR3 spans 15 residues. Trimming cost V 6 bases and J 0 bases, with 12 bases left between them. CDR3 nucleotide sequence: TGTGCCAGCAGGGCTGTCACGATCTCTGGAAACACCATATATTTT. This codes for CASRAVTISGNTIYF.

To note about this clone: This specimen includes other DNA sequences encoding the same CDR3. This chain links TRBV27 with TRBJ2-7, with 8 bases lining up with TRBD2. CDR1 is MNHEY and CDR2 is SMNVEV in the germline V gene (reference sequence). The CDR3 contains 14 residues. Losses at the gene ends were 2 bases for V and 4 bases for J; bases not matched to a gene: 4. The CDR3 is CASSLAGGIYEQYF. CDR3 nucleotide sequence: TGTGCCAGCAGTTTAGCGGGAGGAATTTACGAGCAGTACTTC.

The rearrangement joins TRBV29-1 to TRBJ2-3; D uncertain. The germline gives CDR1 SQVTM, CDR2 ANQGSEA. The CDR3 extends over 12 amino acids. Trimming stripped 3 bases from V and 4 bases from J, with 8 bases between. The CDR3 nucleotides read TGCAGCGTTGAGTCGGTTGCAGATACGCAGTATTTT. It specifies CSVESVADTQYF.

Comment on this clone: The same CDR3 is also encoded by other DNA sequences in this sample. The chain recombines TRBV9 with TRBJ2-7; D is tentatively TRBD1 or TRBD2 (5 bases each). V lost 0 bases, J lost 7 bases, and 5 bases lay in between. The CDR3 contains 11 residues. The germline V gene encodes CDR1 SGDLS and CDR2 YYNGEE. The CDR3 loop reads CASSVGGEQYF. In nucleotides, the CDR3 is TGTGCCAGCAGCGTAGGGGGGGAGCAGTACTTC.

The V gene is TRBV28, the J gene TRBJ2-1; D unclear. This CDR3 contains 12 residues. Per the germline V gene, CDR1 is MDHEN and CDR2 is SYDVKM. The DNA of the CDR3 is TGTGGGGTGTCCAGCTCCTACAATGAGCAGTTCTTC. As protein: CGVSSSYNEQFF.

The chain has TRBV20-1 and TRBJ2-3; D unresolved. The CDR3 has 10 residues. Germline-derived CDR1 and CDR2 are DFQATT and SNEGSKA (reference sequence). The germline V and J ends were trimmed by 6 bases and 4 bases, with 5 bases remaining between them. CDR3 sequence (DNA): TGCAGTGCGAGACCAGATACGCAGTATTTT. Its protein is CSARPDTQYF.

CDR3 protein: CASSAPGKGGTEQYF. The CDR3, as DNA: TGTGCCAGCAGCGCTCCCGGGAAGGGAGGGACCGAGCAGTACTTC. V gene TRBV9 combines with J gene TRBJ2-7; 7 nucleotides agree with TRBD2. This CDR3 region has 15 residues. With 3 bases clipped from V and 6 bases from J, the junction kept 12 bases outside the gene matches. Germline V CDR1 and CDR2: SGDLS, YYNGEE.

Turning to this clone: Other nucleotide sequences from this sample produce the same CDR3. The chain carries TRBV7-9 and TRBJ2-7; 9 bases match TRBD1. Germline trimming cut 3 bases from V and 4 bases from J; bases unmatched to any gene: 7. The CDR3 is made up of 15 amino acids. CDR1 is SEHNR, CDR2 FQNEAQ, per germline (reference sequence). The CDR3 loop reads CASSFPGQGLYEQYF. The CDR3 nucleotides read TGTGCCAGCAGCTTTCCGGGACAGGGCCTTTACGAGCAGTACTTC.

V gene TRBV27 combines with J gene TRBJ1-5; TRBD1 might be the D (5 bases). Deletions cut 6 bases from V and 6 bases from J, with 15 bases between. The CDR3 length is 14 residues. Germline V lookup: CDR1 MNHEY, CDR2 SMNVEV (reference sequence). The CDR3 protein is CASSTGTFSQPQHF. The CDR3 region has the DNA TGTGCCAGCAGCACCGGGACGTTTAGTCAGCCCCAGCATTTT.

The chain has TRBV27 and TRBJ2-5, with 11 bases matching TRBD2. Germline CDR1 and CDR2: MNHEY and SMNVEV (reference sequence). The CDR3 covers 15 residues. The J segment lost 5 bases and the V segment lost 5 bases, leaving 7 bases of the junction unmatched. CDR3 loop: CASSPGLAGWETQYF. The DNA of the CDR3 is TGTGCCAGCAGTCCAGGACTAGCGGGTTGGGAGACCCAGTACTTC.

In regard to this clone: At the DNA level, this CDR3 is encoded by other sequences in the same sample as well. This chain joins TRBV2 and TRBJ2-7; no definite D call. This CDR3 is built from 11 residues. V lost 4 bases to trimming and J lost 5 bases, with 6 bases between them. CDR1 SNHLY and CDR2 FYNNEI come from the germline V gene. For the CDR3, the DNA is TGTGCCAGCAGTGGGCTCGACGAGCAGTACTTC. Its translation: CASSGLDEQYF. Full variable domain (outside the CDR3, taken from reference TRBV2 and TRBJ2-7): EPEVTQTPSHQVTQMGQEVILRCVPISNHLYFYWYRQILGQKVEFLVSFYNNEISEKSEIFDDQFSVERPDGSNFTLKIRSTKLEDSAMYFCASSGLDEQYFGPGTRLTVT.

The chain employs TRBV5-4 and TRBJ1-1; D unclear. The CDR3 runs 13 residues. Trimming pared 8 bases from V and 1 base from J, leaving 12 bases between. CDR1 and CDR2 from the germline V gene are SGHNT and YYREEE (reference sequence). This CDR3 reads CARSPEPNTEAFF. The DNA for the CDR3 is TGTGCCAGGAGTCCGGAGCCGAACACTGAAGCTTTCTTT.

The chain couples TRBV6-1 to TRBJ1-5; maybe TRBD1 (5 bases). This CDR3 is built from 18 residues. Deletions cut 0 bases from V and 1 base from J, with 16 bases between. The germline V gene encodes CDR1 MNHNS and CDR2 SASEGT. CDR3 coding DNA: TGTGCCAGCAGTGAAGCAAGGCAGGGCCCACTGAGCAATCAGCCCCAGCATTTT. This gives the protein CASSEARQGPLSNQPQHF.

The rearrangement links TRBV28 to TRBJ2-1; no clear D gene. With 3 bases removed from V and 5 bases from J, the gap between germline ends came to 14 bases. In germline, CDR1 is MDHEN, CDR2 SYDVKM. The CDR3 totals 15 residues. CDR3 sequence reads: CASSFVLGPNNEQFF. The CDR3 DNA reads TGTGCCAGCAGTTTTGTTTTAGGACCCAACAATGAGCAGTTCTTC.

The chain combines TRBV9 with TRBJ2-6; 8 bases are shared with TRBD1. This CDR3 region has 21 residues. With 5 bases clipped from V and 3 bases from J, the junction kept 22 bases outside the gene matches. CDR1 is SGDLS and CDR2 is YYNGEE in the germline V gene. CDR3 in DNA: TGTGCCAGCAGGGATCGACAGGGGCCGCTTTCTGGTTCTCTTGGGGCCAACGTCCTGACTTTC. It yields the protein CASRDRQGPLSGSLGANVLTF.

The V and J genes are TRBV4-1 and TRBJ2-1, with D possibly being TRBD2 (6 bases). CDR1 and CDR2 (germline): MGHRA, YSYEKL. The CDR3 sequence is 15 residues long. V lost 0 bases to trimming and J lost 7 bases, with 13 bases between them. The chain's CDR3 is CASSQEGREWNEQFF. CDR3 bases: TGCGCCAGCAGCCAAGAGGGTCGGGAGTGGAATGAGCAGTTCTTC.

V is TRBV11-2 and J is TRBJ1-3; D unclear. Germline CDR1 and CDR2: SGHAT and FQNNGV. Trimming removed 5 bases from V and 0 bases from J, with 14 bases in between. The CDR3 extends over 16 amino acids. CDR3 nucleotide sequence: TGTGCCAGCAGCGGGCGGACGAGTAGCTCTGGAAACACCATATATTTT. It is translated as CASSGRTSSSGNTIYF.

The chain couples TRBV6-1 to TRBJ2-5; D is ambiguous. This CDR3 spans 14 amino acids. The germline V gene has CDR1 MNHNS and CDR2 SASEGT. The V and J ends lost 7 bases and 7 bases respectively, with 19 bases between them. CDR3 bases: TGTGCCAGCACCCCCCTAGGGCCCTTAGGGACCCAGTACTTC. Protein: CASTPLGPLGTQYF.